The entry below describes one T cell receptor beta chain. This sample was taken from a study of T cell changes during pregnancy in multiple sclerosis. Libraries were prepared by immunoSEQ multiplex PCR; TCRdb keeps only in-frame clonotypes and omits some of them. This sample carries 39,000 or so clones, about nine tenths of them seen once, and the ten largest clones take about 0.34%. The germline V gene has CDR1 ENHRY and CDR2 SYGVKD. V shed 7 bases, J shed 1 base, and the junction held 4 bases outside the gene matches. This CDR3 spans 15 amino acids. J is TRBJ1-5 and V is TRBV10-3; TRBD1 aligns across 10 bases. The sequence came from a female donor in good health, enrolled as a control in a pregnancy study. Source: CD4+ T cells from peripheral blood mononuclear cells, taken after pregnancy. CDR3 loop: CAITRQGASNQPQHF. In nucleotides, the CDR3 is TGTGCCATCACCCGACAGGGGGCGAGCAATCAGCCCCAGCATTTT.